The clone carrying this T cell receptor (beta chain) was counted a few times. Its antigen is as yet unknown. The record originates from a study of cytomegalovirus exposure and HLA in healthy donors. Whole-study context: As an earlier analysis found, around 200 million T cells yielded 117 million unique TCR beta sequences. Most donors, 80% to 90% of approximately 400 genotyped, fell in the Caucasian-associated ancestry cluster. Regarding the study as a whole: Based on reports, TCR beta sequences accurately predicted HLA-A and HLA-B alleles for most subjects.

This PCR relied on a set of 60 Vbeta primers and 13 Jbeta primers. Authors' processing steps: Unique TCR beta chains numbered approximately 80 million in a later analysis, with roughly 10 million shared. Assay: immunoSEQ multiplex PCR; the TCRdb copy retains only in-frame clones and omits some. D and trimming were read from the DNA, whereas the V and J calls and clone size are those reported in that table. The sample has approximately 100,000 clones, 74% seen once. V dropped 3 bases and J dropped 6; count of bases not matched to a gene: 5. In germline, CDR1 is MNHNY, CDR2 SVGAGI (reference sequence). The length of the CDR3 is 15 residues.

Material: PBMCs. The clonotype originates from a human donor in good health. This chain uses TRBV6-6 with TRBJ1-4, with TRBD1 matching 9 bases. CDR3 region: CASSYKTGGDEKLFF. CDR3 nucleotide sequence: TGTGCCAGCAGTTATAAAACAGGGGGCGATGAAAAACTGTTTTTT.